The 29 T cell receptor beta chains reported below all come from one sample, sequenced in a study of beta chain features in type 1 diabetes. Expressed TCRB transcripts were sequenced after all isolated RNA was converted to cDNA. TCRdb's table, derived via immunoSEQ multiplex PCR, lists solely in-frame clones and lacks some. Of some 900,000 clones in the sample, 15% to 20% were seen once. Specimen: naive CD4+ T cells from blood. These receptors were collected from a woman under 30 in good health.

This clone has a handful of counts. CDR3 amino acids: CASSPVGDGDTQYF. CDR3 nucleotide sequence: TGCGCCAGCAGCCCGGTGGGGGACGGCGATACGCAGTATTTT. This chain joins TRBV5-1 and TRBJ2-3; the D gene could be TRBD1 or TRBD2 (5 bases each). V was clipped by 4 bases and J by 6 bases, with 15 bases between them. Germline V gene data show CDR1 as SGHRS and CDR2 as YFSETQ. CDR3 length: 14 residues.

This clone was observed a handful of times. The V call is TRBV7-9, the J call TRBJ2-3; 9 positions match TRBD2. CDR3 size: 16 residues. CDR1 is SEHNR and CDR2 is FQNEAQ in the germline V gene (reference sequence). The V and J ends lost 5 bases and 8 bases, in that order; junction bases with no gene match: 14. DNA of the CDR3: TGTGCCAGCAGCCGCACGGGCGGGAGGGCCACCGGTACGCAGTATTTT. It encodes CASSRTGGRATGTQYF.

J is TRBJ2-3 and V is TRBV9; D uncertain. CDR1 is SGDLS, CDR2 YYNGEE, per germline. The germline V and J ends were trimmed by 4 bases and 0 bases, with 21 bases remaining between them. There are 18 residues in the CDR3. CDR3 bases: TGTGCCAGCAGCTCCCGAATTTTGTCGGGTGCTAGCACAGATACGCAGTATTTT. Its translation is CASSSRILSGASTDTQYF.

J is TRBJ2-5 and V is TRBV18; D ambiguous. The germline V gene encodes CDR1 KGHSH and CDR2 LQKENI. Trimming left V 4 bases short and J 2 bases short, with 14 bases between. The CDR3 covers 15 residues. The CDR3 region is CASSLRFAGQETQYF. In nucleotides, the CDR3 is TGTGCCAGCTCACTAAGGTTTGCAGGTCAAGAGACCCAGTACTTC.

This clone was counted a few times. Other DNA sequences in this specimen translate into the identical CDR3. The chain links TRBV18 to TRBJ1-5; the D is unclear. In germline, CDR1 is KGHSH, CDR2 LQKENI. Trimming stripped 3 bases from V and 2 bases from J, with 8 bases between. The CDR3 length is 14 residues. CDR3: CASSPSRGNQPQHF. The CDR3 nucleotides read TGTGCCAGCTCACCTTCTAGGGGCAATCAGCCCCAGCATTTT.

The CDR3 sequence: CASSPSRHTGELFF. CDR3 in DNA: TGTGCCAGCAGCCCCTCCCGGCACACCGGGGAGCTGTTTTTT. The chain uses TRBV7-2 and TRBJ2-2; no definite D call. The CDR3 sequence is 14 residues long. V was trimmed by 5 bases and J by 3 bases, leaving 10 bases between them. CDR1 and CDR2 (germline): SGHTA, FQGNSA.

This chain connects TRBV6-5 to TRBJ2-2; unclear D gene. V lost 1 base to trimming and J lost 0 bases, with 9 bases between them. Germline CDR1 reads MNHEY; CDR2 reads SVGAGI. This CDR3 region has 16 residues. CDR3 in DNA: TGTGCCAGCAGTTACTTCGGTTTTTCGAACACCGGGGAGCTGTTTTTT. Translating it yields CASSYFGFSNTGELFF.

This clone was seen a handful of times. The CDR3: CASSMSGGGYQETQYF. The CDR3 bases are TGTGCCAGCAGTATGTCGGGCGGAGGGTACCAAGAGACCCAGTACTTC. The rearrangement links TRBV28 to TRBJ2-5, with D perhaps matching TRBD2 (6 bases). The length of the CDR3 is 16 residues. Trimming took off 5 bases at V and 0 bases at J, with 16 bases between the two ends. Germline V CDR1 and CDR2: MDHEN, SYDVKM.

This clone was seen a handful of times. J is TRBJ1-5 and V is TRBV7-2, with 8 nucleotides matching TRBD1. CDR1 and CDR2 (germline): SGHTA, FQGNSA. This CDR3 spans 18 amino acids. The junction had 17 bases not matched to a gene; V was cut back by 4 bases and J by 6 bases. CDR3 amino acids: CASSSPPGDRGGGQPQHF. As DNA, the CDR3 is TGTGCCAGCAGCTCGCCCCCGGGCGACAGGGGCGGAGGTCAGCCCCAGCATTTT. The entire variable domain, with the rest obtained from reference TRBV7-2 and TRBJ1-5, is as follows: GAGVSQSPSNKVTEKGKDVELRCDPISGHTALYWYRQSLGQGLEFLIYFQGNSAPDKSGLPSDRFSAERTGGSVSTLTIQRTQQEDSAVYLCASSSPPGDRGGGQPQHFGDGTRLSIL.

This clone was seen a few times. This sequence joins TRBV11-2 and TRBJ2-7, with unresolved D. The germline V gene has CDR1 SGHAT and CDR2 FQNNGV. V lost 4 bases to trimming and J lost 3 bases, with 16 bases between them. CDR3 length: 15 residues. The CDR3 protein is CASSSYGEPNYEQYF. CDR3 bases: TGTGCCAGCAGCTCCTACGGTGAACCCAACTACGAGCAGTACTTC.

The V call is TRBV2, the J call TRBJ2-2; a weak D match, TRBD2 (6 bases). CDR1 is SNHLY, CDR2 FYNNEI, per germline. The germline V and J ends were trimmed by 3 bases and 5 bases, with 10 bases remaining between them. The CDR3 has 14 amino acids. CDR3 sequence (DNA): TGTGCCAGCAGTGACTGGGGGGTGACCGGGGAGCTGTTTTTT. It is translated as CASSDWGVTGELFF.

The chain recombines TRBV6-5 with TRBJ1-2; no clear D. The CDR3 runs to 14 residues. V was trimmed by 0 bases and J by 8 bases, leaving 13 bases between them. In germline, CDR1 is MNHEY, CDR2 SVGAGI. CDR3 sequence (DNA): TGTGCCAGCAGTTACTCGATCTCTGGAGGGGGCTACACCTTC. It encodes CASSYSISGGGYTF.

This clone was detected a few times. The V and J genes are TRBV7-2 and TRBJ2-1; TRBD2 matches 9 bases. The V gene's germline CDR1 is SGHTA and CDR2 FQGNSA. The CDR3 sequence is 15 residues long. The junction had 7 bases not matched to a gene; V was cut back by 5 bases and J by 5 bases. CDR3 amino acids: CASSLGTSRNNEQFF. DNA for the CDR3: TGTGCCAGCAGCCTCGGGACTAGCCGTAACAATGAGCAGTTCTTC.

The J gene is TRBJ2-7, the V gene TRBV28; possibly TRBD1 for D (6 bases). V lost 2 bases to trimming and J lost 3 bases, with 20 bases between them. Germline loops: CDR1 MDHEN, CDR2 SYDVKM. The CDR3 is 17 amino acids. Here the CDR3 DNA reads TGTGCCAGCAGTTTAGCCCAAGGTAGGGGCAGGGGCTACGAGCAGTACTTC. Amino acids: CASSLAQGRGRGYEQYF.

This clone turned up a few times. The CDR3 reads CASSRLDIYGYTF. The CDR3 nucleotides are TGTGCCAGTAGTAGGCTGGACATCTATGGCTACACCTTC. The chain uses TRBV19 and TRBJ1-2; perhaps TRBD1 as D (5 bases). Germline V gene lookup returns CDR1 LNHDA and CDR2 SQIVND (reference sequence). The CDR3 length is 13 residues. Trimming cost V 4 bases and J 4 bases, with 10 bases left between them.

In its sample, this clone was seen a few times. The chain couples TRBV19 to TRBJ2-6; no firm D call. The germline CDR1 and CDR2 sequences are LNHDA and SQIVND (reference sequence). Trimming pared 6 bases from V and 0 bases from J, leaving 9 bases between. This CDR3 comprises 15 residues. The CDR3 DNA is TGTGCCAGTAGCACGGAGAGCTCTGGGGCCAACGTCCTGACTTTC. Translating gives CASSTESSGANVLTF.

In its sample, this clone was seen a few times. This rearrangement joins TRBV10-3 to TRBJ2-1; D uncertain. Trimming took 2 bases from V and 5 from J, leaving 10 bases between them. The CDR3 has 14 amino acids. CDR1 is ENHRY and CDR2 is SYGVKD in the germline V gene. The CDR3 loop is CAISEVRSHNEQFF. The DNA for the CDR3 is TGTGCCATCAGTGAGGTGAGAAGCCACAATGAGCAGTTCTTC.

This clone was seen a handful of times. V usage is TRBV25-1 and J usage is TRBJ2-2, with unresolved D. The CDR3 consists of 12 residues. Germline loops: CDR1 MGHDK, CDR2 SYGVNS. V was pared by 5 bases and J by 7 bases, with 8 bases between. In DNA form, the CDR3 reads TGTGCCAGCAGTAGTGTTTACGGGGAGCTGTTTTTT. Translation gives CASSSVYGELFF.

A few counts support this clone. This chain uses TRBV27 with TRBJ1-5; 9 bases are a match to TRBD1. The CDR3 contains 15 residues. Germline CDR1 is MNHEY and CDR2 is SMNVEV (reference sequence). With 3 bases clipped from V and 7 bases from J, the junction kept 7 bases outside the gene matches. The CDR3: CASSFGTGRGQPQHF. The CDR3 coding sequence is TGTGCCAGCAGTTTTGGGACAGGGCGGGGGCAGCCCCAGCATTTT.

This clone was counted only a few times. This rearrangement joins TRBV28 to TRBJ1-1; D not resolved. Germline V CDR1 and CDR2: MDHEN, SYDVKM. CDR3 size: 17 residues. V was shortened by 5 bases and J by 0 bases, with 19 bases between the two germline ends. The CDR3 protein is CASSPRSGLILNTEAFF. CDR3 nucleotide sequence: TGTGCCAGCAGTCCGAGGTCCGGTTTAATATTGAACACTGAAGCTTTCTTT.

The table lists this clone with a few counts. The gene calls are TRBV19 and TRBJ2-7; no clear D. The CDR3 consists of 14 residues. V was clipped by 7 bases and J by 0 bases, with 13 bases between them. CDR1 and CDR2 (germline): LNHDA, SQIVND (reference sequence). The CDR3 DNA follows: TGTGCCAGTAAATTGGTGGGAAGCTCCTACGAGCAGTACTTC. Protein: CASKLVGSSYEQYF.

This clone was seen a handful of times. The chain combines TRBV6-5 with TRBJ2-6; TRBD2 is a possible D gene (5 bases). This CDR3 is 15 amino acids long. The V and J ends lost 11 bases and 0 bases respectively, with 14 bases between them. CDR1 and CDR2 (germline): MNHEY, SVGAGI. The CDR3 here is CAVDSGSSGANVLTF. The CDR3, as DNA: TGTGCCGTAGATTCGGGGAGCTCTGGGGCCAACGTCCTGACTTTC.

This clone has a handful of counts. CDR3 loop: CSGATAEAFF. Here the CDR3 DNA reads TGCAGCGGGGCGACGGCTGAAGCTTTCTTT. This chain joins TRBV29-1 and TRBJ1-1, with unresolved D. The V end lost 7 bases, the J end lost 6 bases, and 9 bases lay between the germline ends. The germline CDR1 and CDR2 sequences are SQVTM and ANQGSEA. The CDR3 runs to 10 residues.

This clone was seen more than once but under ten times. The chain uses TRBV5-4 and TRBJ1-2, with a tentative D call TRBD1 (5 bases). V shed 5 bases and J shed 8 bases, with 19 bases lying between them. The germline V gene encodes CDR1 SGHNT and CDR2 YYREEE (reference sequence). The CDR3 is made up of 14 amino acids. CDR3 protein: CASRSWGGERGYTF. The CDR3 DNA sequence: TGTGCCAGCAGGTCTTGGGGCGGGGAGCGGGGCTACACCTTC. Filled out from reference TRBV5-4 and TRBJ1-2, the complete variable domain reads ETGVTQSPTHLIKTRGQQVTLRCSSQSGHNTVSWYQQALGQGPQFIFQYYREEENGRGNFPPRFSGLQFPNYSSELNVNALELDDSALYLCASRSWGGERGYTFGSGTRLTVV.

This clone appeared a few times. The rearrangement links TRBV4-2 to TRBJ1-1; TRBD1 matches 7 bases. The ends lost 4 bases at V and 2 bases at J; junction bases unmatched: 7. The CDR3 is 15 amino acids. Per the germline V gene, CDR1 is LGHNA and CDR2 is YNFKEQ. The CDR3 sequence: CASSPTRDRNTEAFF. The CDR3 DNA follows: TGTGCCAGCAGCCCCACCAGGGACAGAAACACTGAAGCTTTCTTT.

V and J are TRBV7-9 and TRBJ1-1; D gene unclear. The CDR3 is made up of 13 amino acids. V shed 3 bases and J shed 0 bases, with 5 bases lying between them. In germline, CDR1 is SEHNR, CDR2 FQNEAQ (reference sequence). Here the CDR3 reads CASSFHMNTEAFF. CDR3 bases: TGTGCCAGCAGCTTTCACATGAACACTGAAGCTTTCTTT.

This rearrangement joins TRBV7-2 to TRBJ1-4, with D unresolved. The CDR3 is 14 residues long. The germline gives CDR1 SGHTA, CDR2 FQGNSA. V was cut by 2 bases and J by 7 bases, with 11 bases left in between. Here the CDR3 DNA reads TGTGCCAGCAGCTTATTGGGGTATGGTGAAAAACTGTTTTTT. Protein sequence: CASSLLGYGEKLFF.

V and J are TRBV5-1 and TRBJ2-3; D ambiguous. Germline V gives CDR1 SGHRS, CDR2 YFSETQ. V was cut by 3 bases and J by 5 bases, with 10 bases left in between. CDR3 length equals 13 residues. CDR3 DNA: TGCGCCAGCAGCTCGAATTGGAAAGATACGCAGTATTTT. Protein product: CASSSNWKDTQYF. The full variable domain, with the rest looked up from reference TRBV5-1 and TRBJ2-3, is KAGVTQTPRYLIKTRGQQVTLSCSPISGHRSVSWYQQTPGQGLQFLFEYFSETQRNKGNFPGRFSGRQFSNSRSEMNVSTLELGDSALYLCASSSNWKDTQYFGPGTRLTVL.

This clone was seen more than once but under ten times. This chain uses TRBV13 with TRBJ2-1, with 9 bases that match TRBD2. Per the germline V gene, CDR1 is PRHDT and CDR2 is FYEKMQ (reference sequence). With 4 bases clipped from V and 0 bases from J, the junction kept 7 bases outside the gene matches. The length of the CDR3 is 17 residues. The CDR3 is CASSYPGTSRSYNEQFF. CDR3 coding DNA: TGTGCCAGCAGCTACCCTGGGACTAGCCGCTCCTACAATGAGCAGTTCTTC.